This T cell receptor beta chain comes out of a study of read filtering for tumor transcriptome and immune sequencing. Turning to the study itself: Among patients, approximately 17 were male and approximately 15 female, aged 47 to 80 (mean about 70). Revised staging placed fewer than ten patients in R-ISS I, around 15 in II, about 7 in III.

Molecular barcoded adaptors covering alpha/delta and beta/gamma chains were used on approximately 400 ng RNA. TCRdb recomputed calls from the reads with MiXCR, one row per CDR3 protein. The sample has more than 30,000 distinct CDR3 sequences, roughly 13% seen once. Trimming pared 0 bases from V and 1 base from J, leaving 10 bases between. The CDR3 sequence is 15 residues long. Germline V gene sequence: CDR1 DFQATT, CDR2 SNEGSKA (reference sequence). This clonotype was counted many times. This receptor was taken from a donor aged 40 or over with multiple myeloma. The source material was a population of CD138-negative cells sorted from bone marrow. The J gene is TRBJ1-5, the V gene TRBV20-1, with D tentatively TRBD1 (6 bases). The DNA for the CDR3 is TGCAGTGCTAGAGAGTGGCAGGGGAGCAATCAGCCCCAGCATTTT. Translating it yields CSAREWQGSNQPQHF.